This T cell receptor beta chain was identified during a study of graft-versus-host responses after intestinal transplantation. Study background: Multivisceral, liver-intestinal, or isolated intestinal transplants were performed in recipients. Recipients uniformly received anti-thymocyte globulin induction, followed by tacrolimus and steroids for 2 to 4 years.

CDR1 is SGHDT, CDR2 YYEEEE, per germline. Trimming left V 4 bases short and J 3 bases short, with 16 bases between. The length of the CDR3 is 15 residues. As to this clone: Antigen specificity is unknown.

Profiling relied on immunoSEQ multiplex PCR, and the TCRdb table lists in-frame clones only, not all of them. The repertoire has approximately 86,000 clones, 91% of them found once; the top ten carry roughly 0.1%. General study points: Declines in HvG clones occurring early post-transplant were associated with peak circulating GvH clone levels. The marrow of recipients harbored GvH clones, and ileum or blood showed some of them first.

This TCR was recovered from a human donor who received an intestinal transplant. The input for sequencing was unstimulated CD4+ T cells sorted from spleen or lymph node cells, taken before intestinal transplant. This chain uses TRBV5-6 with TRBJ1-1, with D tentatively TRBD1 (6 bases). The CDR3 reads CASSLSGAGDTEAFF. CDR3 nucleotides: TGTGCCAGCAGCCTGTCGGGGGCGGGGGACACTGAAGCTTTCTTT.